This T cell receptor (beta chain) emerged from a study of glioma-infiltrating T cells. Findings of the study overall: Gliomas, especially low-grade, showed above-expected tissue-blood divergence; non-neoplastic patients showed below. Only very few CDR3 sequences appeared in both tissue and blood.

About this clonotype: Its antigen is not identified.

Trimming took 1 base from V and 8 from J; bases not matched to a gene: 7. The CDR3 is 17 residues long. Germline V gives CDR1 SGHTA, CDR2 FQGTGA. Amplification of TCR alpha and beta CDR3 regions from RNA used iRepertoire nested multiplex PCR. For one-step reverse transcription and amplification, about 90-400 ng of tissue mRNA or PBMC total RNA was used. Using its own MiXCR run on the multiplex PCR reads, TCRdb lists one record per CDR3 protein. The table records approximately 100,000 distinct CDR3 sequences, less than 30% of them present only once. The receptor's source is a human donor with low-grade glioma or glioblastoma, undergoing nonglioma brain surgery, or in good health (not recorded which). The V call is TRBV7-3, the J call TRBJ1-6, with 11 bases lining up with TRBD1. Sequenced: glioma tissue, nonneoplastic brain tissue, or PBMCs (not recorded which). The CDR3 bases are TGTGCCAGCAGCTTAAGGGGAGGACAGGGGGCTGATTCACCCCTCCACTTT. Translation: CASSLRGGQGADSPLHF.